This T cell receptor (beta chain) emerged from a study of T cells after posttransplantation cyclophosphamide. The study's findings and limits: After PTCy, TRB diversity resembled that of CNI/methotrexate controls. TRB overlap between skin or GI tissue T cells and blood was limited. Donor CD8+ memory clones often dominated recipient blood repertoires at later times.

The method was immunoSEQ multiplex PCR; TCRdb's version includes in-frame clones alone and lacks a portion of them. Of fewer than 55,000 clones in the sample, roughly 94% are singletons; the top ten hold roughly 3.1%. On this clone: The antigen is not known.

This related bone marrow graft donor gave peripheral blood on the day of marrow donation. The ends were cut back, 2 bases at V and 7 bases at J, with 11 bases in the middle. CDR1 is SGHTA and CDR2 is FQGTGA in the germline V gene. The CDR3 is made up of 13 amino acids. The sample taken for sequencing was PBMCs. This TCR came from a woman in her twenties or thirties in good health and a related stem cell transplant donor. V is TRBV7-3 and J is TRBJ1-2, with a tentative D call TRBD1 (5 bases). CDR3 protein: CASSLGGGSGYTF. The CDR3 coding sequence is TGTGCCAGCAGCTTAGGGGGGGGGTCTGGCTACACCTTC. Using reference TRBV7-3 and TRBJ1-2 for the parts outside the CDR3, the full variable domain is GAGVSQTPSNKVTEKGKYVELRCDPISGHTALYWYRQSLGQGPEFLIYFQGTGAADDSGLPNDRFFAVRPEGSVSTLKIQRTERGDSAVYLCASSLGGGSGYTFGSGTRLTVV.